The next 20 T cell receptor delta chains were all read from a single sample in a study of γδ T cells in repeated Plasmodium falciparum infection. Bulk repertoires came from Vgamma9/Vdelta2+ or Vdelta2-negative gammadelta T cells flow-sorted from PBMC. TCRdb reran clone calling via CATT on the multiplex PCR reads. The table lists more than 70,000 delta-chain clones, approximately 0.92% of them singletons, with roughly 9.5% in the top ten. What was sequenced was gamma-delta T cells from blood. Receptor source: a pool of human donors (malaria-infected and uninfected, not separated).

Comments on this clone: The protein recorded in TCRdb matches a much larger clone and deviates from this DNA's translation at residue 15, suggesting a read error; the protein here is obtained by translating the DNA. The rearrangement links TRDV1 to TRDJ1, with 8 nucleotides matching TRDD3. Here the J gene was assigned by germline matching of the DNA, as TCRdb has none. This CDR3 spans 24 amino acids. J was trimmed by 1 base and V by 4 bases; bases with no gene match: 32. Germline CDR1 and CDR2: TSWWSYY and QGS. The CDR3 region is CALGGKGVNPGDSPCGGCTDKLIF. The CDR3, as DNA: TGTGCTCTTGGGGGAAAGGGTGTTAATCCAGGGGATTCCCCGTGTGGGGGATGCACCGATAAACTCATCTTT.

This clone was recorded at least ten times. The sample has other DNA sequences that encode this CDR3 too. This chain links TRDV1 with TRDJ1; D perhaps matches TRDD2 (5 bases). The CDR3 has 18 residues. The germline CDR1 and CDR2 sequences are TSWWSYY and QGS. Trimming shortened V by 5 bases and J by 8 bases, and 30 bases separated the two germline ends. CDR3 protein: CALGPEGRLMGPTRKLIF. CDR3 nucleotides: TGTGCTCTTGGGCCAGAAGGGCGACTAATGGGACCTACGAGAAAACTCATCTTT.

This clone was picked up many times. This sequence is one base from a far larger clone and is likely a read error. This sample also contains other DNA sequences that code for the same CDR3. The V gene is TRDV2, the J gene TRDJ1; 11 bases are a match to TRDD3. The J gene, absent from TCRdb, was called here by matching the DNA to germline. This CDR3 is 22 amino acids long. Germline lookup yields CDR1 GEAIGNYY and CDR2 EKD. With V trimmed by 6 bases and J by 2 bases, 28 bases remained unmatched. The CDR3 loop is CACWHPTSSRSTGGYFTDKLIF. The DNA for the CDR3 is TGTGCCTGTTGGCATCCTACGTCCTCTAGGTCTACTGGGGGATATTTTACCGATAAACTCATCTTT.

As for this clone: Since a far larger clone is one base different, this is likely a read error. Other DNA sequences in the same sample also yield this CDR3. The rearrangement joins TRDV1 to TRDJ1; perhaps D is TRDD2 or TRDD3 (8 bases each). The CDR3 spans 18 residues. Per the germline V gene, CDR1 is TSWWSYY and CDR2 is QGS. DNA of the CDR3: TGTGCTCTTGGGGATCCGCCTTCCTATGAGACTGGGGGGTATAAACTCATCTTC. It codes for CALGDPPSYETGGYKLIF.

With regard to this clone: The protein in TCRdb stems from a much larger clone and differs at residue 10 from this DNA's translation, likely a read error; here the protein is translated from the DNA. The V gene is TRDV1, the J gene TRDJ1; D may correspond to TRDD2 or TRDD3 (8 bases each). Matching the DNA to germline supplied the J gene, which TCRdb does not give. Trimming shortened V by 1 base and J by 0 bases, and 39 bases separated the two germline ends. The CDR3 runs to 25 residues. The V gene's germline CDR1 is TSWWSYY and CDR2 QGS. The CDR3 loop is CALGEPTFLTSFNDGGFRYTDKLIF. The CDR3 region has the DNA TGTGCTCTTGGGGAACCAACCTTCCTAACCTCTTTTAATGATGGGGGATTCCGGTACACCGATAAACTCATCTTT.

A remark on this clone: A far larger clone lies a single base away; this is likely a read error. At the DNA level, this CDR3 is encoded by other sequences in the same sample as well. The CDR3 spells CALGELPVYGFRNTDKLIF. DNA for the CDR3: TGTGCTCTTGGGGAACTGCCAGTCTACGGTTTCCGGAACACCGATAAACTCATCTTT. This chain joins TRDV1 and TRDJ1, with no clear D. The J gene, missing from TCRdb, was assigned here through DNA to germline matching. Germline loops: CDR1 TSWWSYY, CDR2 QGS. CDR3 length: 19 amino acids. Trimming left V 0 bases short and J 0 bases short, with 20 bases between.

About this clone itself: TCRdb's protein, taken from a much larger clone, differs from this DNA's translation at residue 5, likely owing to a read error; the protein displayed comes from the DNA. In DNA form, the CDR3 reads TGTGCTCTTGGGAAAAAGAGTCCCCGCCCTCCTCCGTCGCATGGGGATACCCACACCGATAAACTCATCTTT. Amino acids: CALGKKSPRPPPSHGDTHTDKLIF. The chain recombines TRDV1 with TRDJ1; 8 bases match TRDD3. Matching the DNA to germline supplied the J gene, which TCRdb does not give. The CDR3 is 24 amino acids. V dropped 5 bases and J dropped 0; count of bases not matched to a gene: 32. From germline, CDR1 is TSWWSYY and CDR2 QGS.

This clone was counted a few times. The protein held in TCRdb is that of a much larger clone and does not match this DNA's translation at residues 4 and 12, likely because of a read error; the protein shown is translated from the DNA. The CDR3 DNA sequence: TGTGCCTGTGGCGACATTACTGGGGGATACACCGGTAAACTCATCTTT. Translated: CACGDITGGYTGKLIF. The chain is built from TRDV2 and TRDJ1, with TRDD3 matching 12 bases. The J gene, missing from TCRdb, was assigned here through DNA to germline matching. This CDR3 is built from 16 residues. Germline V gene sequence: CDR1 GEAIGNYY, CDR2 EKD.

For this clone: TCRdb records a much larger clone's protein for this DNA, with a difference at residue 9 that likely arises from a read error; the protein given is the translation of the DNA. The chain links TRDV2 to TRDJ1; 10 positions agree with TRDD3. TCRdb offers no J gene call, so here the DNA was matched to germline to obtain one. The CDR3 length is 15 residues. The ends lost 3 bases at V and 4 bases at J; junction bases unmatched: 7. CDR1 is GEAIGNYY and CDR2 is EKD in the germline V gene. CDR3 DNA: TGTGCCTGTGACCAAACTGGGGGATGCGGCGATAAACTCATCTTT. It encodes CACDQTGGCGDKLIF.

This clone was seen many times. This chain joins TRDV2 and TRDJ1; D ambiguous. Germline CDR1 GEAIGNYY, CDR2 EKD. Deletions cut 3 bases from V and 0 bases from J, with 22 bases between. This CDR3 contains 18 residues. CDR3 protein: CACDRLQVRTKYTDKLIF. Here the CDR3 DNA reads TGTGCCTGTGACCGCTTGCAGGTCCGAACGAAGTACACCGATAAACTCATCTTT.

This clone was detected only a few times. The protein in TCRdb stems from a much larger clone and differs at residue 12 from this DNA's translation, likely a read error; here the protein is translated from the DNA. The CDR3 loop is CALGELEFVLRKDALYTDKLIF. DNA for the CDR3: TGTGCTCTTGGGGAACTAGAATTCGTCCTACGTAAGGATGCTCTTTACACCGATAAACTCATCTTT. V usage is TRDV1 and J usage is TRDJ1, with a weak D call TRDD2 (6 bases). Germline matching of the DNA provided the J gene here, since TCRdb leaves it blank. Trimming pared 0 bases from V and 0 bases from J, leaving 29 bases between. CDR3 size: 22 residues. Germline V lookup: CDR1 TSWWSYY, CDR2 QGS.

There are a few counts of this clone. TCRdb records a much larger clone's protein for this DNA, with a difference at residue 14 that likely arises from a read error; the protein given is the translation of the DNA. This CDR3 is CACDTVLRSGETDGSSWDTRQMFF. The CDR3 coding sequence is TGTGCCTGTGACACCGTCCTACGGTCGGGAGAAACAGATGGAAGCTCCTGGGACACCCGACAGATGTTTTTC. The rearrangement uses TRDV2 and TRDJ3, with a tentative D call TRDD2 (6 bases). TCRdb leaves out the J gene; it was filled in here by matching the DNA to germline. V gave up 0 bases and J gave up 0 bases, with 29 bases separating them. The CDR3 is made up of 24 amino acids. The germline V gene has CDR1 GEAIGNYY and CDR2 EKD.

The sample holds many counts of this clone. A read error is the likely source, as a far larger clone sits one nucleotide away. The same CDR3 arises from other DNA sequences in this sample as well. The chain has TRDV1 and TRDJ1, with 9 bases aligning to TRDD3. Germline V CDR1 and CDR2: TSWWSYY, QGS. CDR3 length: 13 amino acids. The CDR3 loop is CALGVLGDAKLIF. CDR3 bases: TGTGCCCTTGGGGTACTGGGGGACGCTAAACTCATCTTT.

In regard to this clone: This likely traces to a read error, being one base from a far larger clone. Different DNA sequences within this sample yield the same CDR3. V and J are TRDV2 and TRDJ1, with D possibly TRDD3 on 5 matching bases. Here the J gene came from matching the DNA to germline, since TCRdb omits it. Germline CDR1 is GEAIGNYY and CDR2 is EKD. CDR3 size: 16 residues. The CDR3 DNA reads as TGCGCCTGTGACATATTAGGGGGGTCGTACACCGATAAACTCATCTTT. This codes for CACDILGGSYTDKLIF.

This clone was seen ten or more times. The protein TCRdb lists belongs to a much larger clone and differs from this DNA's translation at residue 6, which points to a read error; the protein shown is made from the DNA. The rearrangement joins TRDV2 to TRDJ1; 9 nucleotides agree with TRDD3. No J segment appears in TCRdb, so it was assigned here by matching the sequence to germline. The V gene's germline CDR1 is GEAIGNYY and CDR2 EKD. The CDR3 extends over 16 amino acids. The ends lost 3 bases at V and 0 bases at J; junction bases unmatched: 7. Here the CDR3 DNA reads TGTGCCTGTGACCCACCACTGGGGGAAAACACCGATAAACTCATCTTT. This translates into CACDPPLGENTDKLIF.

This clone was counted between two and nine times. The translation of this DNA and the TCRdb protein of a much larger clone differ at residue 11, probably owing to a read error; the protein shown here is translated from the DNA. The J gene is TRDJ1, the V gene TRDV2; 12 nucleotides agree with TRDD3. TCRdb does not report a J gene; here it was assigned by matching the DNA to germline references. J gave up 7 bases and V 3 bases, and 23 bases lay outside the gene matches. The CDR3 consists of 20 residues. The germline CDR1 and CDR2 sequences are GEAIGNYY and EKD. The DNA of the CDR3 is TGTGCCTGTGACCGTAATACTGGGGGATACACTGAGAGGAATTGCGGTAAACTCATCTTT. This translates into CACDRNTGGYTERNCGKLIF.

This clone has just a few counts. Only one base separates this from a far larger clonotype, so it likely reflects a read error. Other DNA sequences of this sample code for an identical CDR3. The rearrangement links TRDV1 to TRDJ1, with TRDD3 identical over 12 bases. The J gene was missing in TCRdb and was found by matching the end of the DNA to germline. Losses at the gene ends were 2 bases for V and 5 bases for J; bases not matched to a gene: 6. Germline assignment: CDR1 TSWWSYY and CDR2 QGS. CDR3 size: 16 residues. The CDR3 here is CALGETTGGYLDKLIF. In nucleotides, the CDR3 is TGTGCTCTTGGGGAAACTACTGGGGGATACTTGGATAAACTCATCTTT.

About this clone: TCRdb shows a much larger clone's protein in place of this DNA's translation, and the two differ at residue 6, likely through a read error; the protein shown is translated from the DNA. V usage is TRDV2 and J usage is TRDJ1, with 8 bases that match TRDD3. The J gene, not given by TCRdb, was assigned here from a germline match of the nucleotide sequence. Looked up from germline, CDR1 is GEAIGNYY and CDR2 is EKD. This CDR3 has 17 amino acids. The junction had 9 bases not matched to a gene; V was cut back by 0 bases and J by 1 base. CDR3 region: CACDTATGGPPTDKLIF. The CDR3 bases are TGTGCCTGTGACACCGCGACTGGGGGCCCACCCACCGATAAACTCATCTTT.

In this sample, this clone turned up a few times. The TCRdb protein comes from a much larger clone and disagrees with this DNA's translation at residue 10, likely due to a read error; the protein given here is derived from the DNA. Here the CDR3 DNA reads TGTGCCTGTGACAGGATACTGGGGGATGTGAAGGACACCGATAAACTCATCTTT. Its translation: CACDRILGDVKDTDKLIF. This chain connects TRDV2 to TRDJ1, with TRDD3 identical over 10 bases. TCRdb supplies no J gene; here it was assigned by aligning the nucleotide sequence to germline. The CDR3 runs 18 residues. Trimming cost V 2 bases and J 0 bases; bases outside gene matches: 11. The germline V gene encodes CDR1 GEAIGNYY and CDR2 EKD.

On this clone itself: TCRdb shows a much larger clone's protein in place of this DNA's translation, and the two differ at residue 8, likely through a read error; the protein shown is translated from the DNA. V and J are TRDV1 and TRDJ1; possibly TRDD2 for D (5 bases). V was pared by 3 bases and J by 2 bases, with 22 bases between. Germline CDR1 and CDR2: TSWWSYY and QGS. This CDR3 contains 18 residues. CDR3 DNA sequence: TGTGCTCTTGGGGACTTTCCATCGTTTCCTGGTCGAACCGATAAACTCATCTTT. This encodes CALGDFPSFPGRTDKLIF.